Included here is one TCR beta chain sequence, with context. There are 15 residues in the CDR3. In germline, CDR1 is SGHRS, CDR2 YFSETQ. Trimming at V came to 1 base and at J to 3 bases, leaving 7 bases not matched to a gene. Per the original data handling: Reference gene primer amplification yielded estimated nucleated cell counts. TCRdb keeps only in-frame clones here, not all; method: immunoSEQ multiplex PCR. The V and J calls and clone size were taken over from that table, and D and trimming were inferred from the DNA. Of about 46,000 clones detected, 75% to 90% appear once; the ten largest clones hold approximately 15%. This record belongs to a study of blood T cell repertoires in COVID-19. Study background: T cells, B-cell-depleted T cells, or PBMCs supplied cDNA or gDNA.

The sequence was obtained from a human donor in a cohort sampled during active COVID-19. Sequenced material: peripheral blood. The V and J genes are TRBV5-1 and TRBJ2-7; 7 bases line up with TRBD2. Here the CDR3 DNA reads TGCGCCAGCAGCTTGCTGTCAGCGGGACTCTACGAGCAGTACTTC. It encodes CASSLLSAGLYEQYF.